These 3 T cell receptor beta chains share one sample of origin, sequenced in a study of blood T cell repertoires in COVID-19. Sequenced by immunoSEQ multiplex PCR; TCRdb stores in-frame clones only, minus some. The data contain about 270,000 clones, approximately 86% of them singletons. The source material was peripheral blood. The receptors derive from a man in his forties who had recovered from COVID-19.

The rearrangement uses TRBV10-1 and TRBJ2-2; TRBD2 might be the D (5 bases). Germline CDR1 reads WNHNN; CDR2 reads SYGVQD (reference sequence). The CDR3 is 14 residues long. V shed 6 bases and J shed 0 bases, with 8 bases lying between them. CDR3 nucleotide sequence: TGCGCCAGCAGGACGGGGACGAACACCGGGGAGCTGTTTTTT. Translating gives CASRTGTNTGELFF.

The chain joins TRBV6-1 to TRBJ1-1; D is uncertain. The CDR3 sequence is 13 residues long. The germline gives CDR1 MNHNS, CDR2 SASEGT. Trimming removed 3 bases at V and 0 bases at J, with 5 bases between. CDR3 in DNA: TGTGCCAGCAGTGACAGAATGAACACTGAAGCTTTCTTT. Protein sequence: CASSDRMNTEAFF.

The rearrangement joins TRBV7-8 to TRBJ2-7; 7 positions match TRBD1. From germline, CDR1 is SGHVS and CDR2 FQNEAQ. This CDR3 region has 14 residues. J gave up 2 bases and V 5 bases, and 6 bases lay outside the gene matches. CDR3 coding DNA: TGTGCCAGCAGCCCCCGGGACAGCACCTACGAGCAGTACTTC. This sequence encodes CASSPRDSTYEQYF.